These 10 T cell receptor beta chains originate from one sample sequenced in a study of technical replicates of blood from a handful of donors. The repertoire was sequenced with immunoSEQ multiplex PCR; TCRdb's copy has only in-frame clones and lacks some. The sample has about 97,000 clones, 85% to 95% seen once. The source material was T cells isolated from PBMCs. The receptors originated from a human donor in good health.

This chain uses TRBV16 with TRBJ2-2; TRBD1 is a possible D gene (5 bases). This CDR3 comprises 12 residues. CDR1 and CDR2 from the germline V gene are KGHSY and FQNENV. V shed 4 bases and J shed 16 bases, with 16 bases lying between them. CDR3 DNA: TGTGCCAGCAGCCCCCAAGGCACAGGAGAGTTTTTT. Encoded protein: CASSPQGTGEFF.

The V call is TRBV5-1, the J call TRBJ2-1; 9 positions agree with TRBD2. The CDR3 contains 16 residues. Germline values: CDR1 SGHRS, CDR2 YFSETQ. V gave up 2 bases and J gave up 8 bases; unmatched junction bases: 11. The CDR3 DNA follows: TGCGCCAGCAGCTTCTCCGCGGGAGGGCTCGGAGATGAGCAGTTCTTC. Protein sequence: CASSFSAGGLGDEQFF.

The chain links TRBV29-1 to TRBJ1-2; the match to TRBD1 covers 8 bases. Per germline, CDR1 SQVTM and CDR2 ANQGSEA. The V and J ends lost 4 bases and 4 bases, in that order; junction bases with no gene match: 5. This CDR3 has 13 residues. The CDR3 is CSVGGQGAYGYTF. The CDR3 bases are TGCAGCGTTGGGGGGCAGGGGGCCTATGGCTACACCTTC. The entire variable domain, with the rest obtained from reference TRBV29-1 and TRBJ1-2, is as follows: SAVISQKPSRDICQRGTSLTIQCQVDSQVTMMFWYRQQPGQSLTLIATANQGSEATYESGFVIDKFPISRPNLTFSTLTVSNMSPEDSSIYLCSVGGQGAYGYTFGSGTRLTVV.

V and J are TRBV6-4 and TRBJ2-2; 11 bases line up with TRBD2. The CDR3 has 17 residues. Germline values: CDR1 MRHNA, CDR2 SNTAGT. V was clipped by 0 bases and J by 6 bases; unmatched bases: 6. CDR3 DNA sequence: TGTGCCAGCAGTGACTCTAGGCTAGCGGGAGGCTCCGGGGAGCTGTTTTTT. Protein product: CASSDSRLAGGSGELFF.

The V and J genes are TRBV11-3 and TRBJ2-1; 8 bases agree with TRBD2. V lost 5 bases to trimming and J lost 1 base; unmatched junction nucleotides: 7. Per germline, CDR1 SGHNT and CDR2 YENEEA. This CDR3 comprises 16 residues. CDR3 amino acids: CASSLSGTRSYNEQFF. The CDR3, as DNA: TGTGCCAGCAGCCTGTCCGGGACTAGGTCCTACAATGAGCAGTTCTTC.

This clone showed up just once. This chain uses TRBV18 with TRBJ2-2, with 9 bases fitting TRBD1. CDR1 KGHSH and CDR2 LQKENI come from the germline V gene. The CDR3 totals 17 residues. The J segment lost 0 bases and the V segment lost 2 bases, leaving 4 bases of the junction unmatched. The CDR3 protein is CASSPTRQGANTGELFF. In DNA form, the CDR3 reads TGTGCCAGCTCACCAACGAGACAGGGGGCGAACACCGGGGAGCTGTTTTTT.

CDR3: CASSSDRAGVEETQYF. The CDR3 DNA follows: TGTGCCAGCAGCTCAGATCGAGCGGGAGTTGAAGAGACCCAGTACTTC. The chain has TRBV7-9 and TRBJ2-5, with 8 bases fitting TRBD2. This CDR3 has 16 amino acids. Germline CDR1 SEHNR, CDR2 FQNEAQ (reference sequence). V lost 4 bases to trimming and J lost 3 bases; unmatched junction nucleotides: 10.

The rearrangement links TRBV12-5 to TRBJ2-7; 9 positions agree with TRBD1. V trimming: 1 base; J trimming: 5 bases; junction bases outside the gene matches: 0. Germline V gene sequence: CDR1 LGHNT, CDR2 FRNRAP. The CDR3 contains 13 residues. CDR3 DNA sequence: TGTGCTAGTGGTTTGGGGACAGGGGACGAGCAGTACTTC. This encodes CASGLGTGDEQYF.

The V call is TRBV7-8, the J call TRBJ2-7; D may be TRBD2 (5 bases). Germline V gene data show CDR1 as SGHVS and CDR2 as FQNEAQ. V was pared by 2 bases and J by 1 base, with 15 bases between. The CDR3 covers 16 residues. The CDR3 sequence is CASSLKLAGGSYEQYF. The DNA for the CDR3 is TGTGCCAGCAGCTTAAAACTCGCCGGCGGGTCCTACGAGCAGTACTTC.

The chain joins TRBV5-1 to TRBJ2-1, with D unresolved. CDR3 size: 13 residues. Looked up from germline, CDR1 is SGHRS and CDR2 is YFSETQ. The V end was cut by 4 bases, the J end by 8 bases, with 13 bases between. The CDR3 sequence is CASSNPVQDEQFF. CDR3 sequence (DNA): TGCGCCAGCAGCAACCCGGTGCAGGATGAGCAGTTCTTC.